This is a list of T cell receptor beta chains from one sample in a study of radiation and T cells in renal cell carcinoma. Here immunoSEQ multiplex PCR was the method, and the copy in TCRdb shows in-frame clones only, minus some. Of about 140,000 clones in the sample, roughly 80% were seen once. The sequences come from blood, collected from a patient whose treatment included radiotherapy and nephrectomy. These receptors came from a woman in her forties or fifties with renal cell carcinoma. CDR3s include the opening cysteine and the closing phenylalanine or tryptophan. A D gene is named only where the DNA matches it firmly. Rows may omit the clone size; those that give it use once, few, many or a size class.

d_call	v_call	j_call	clone_size	cdr3_nt	cdr3_aa
NA	TRBV9	TRBJ1-5	few	TGTGCCAGCAGCGTAGGACAAGTGCCGTCCCAGCATTTT	CASSVGQVPSQHF
NA	TRBV29-1	TRBJ2-7	once	TGCAGCGTTGCCGTCGAGGGTTCGGGCGAGCAGTACTTC	CSVAVEGSGEQYF
TRBD1	TRBV5-1	TRBJ2-6	NA	TGCGCCAGCAGATCCGACAGGGCCTCTGGGGCCAACGTCCTGACTTTC	CASRSDRASGANVLTF
NA	TRBV30	TRBJ1-2	NA	TGTGCCTGGAGTCTCGGGAGAACCTATGGCTACACCTTC	CAWSLGRTYGYTF
TRBD1	TRBV4-3	TRBJ2-4	NA	TGCGCCAGCAGCCAGGGAGCCGGGACAGCCGAGGCCGGAAACATTCAGTACTTC	CASSQGAGTAEAGNIQYF
NA	TRBV9	TRBJ2-3	NA	TGTGCCAGCAGCGTAGGTACAGATACGCAGTATTTT	CASSVGTDTQYF
NA	TRBV7-2	TRBJ2-3	NA	TGTGCCAGCAGCTCCCTTGGGCCAGATACGCAGTATTTT	CASSSLGPDTQYF
NA	TRBV7-3	TRBJ1-1	NA	TGTGCCAGCAGCCTCAACTCAGGGGCCACTGAAGCTTTCTTT	CASSLNSGATEAFF
TRBD1	TRBV13	TRBJ1-2	NA	TGTGCCAGCAACCTTCAGGGGGGCTATGGCTACACCTTC	CASNLQGGYGYTF
NA	TRBV6-5	TRBJ2-7	NA	TGTGCCAGCAGTTACTCTGGGGGCGAGCAGTACTTC	CASSYSGGEQYF
NA	TRBV6-5	TRBJ2-7	NA	TGTGCCAGCAGTTACTCGAGGAAGCAGTACTTC	CASSYSRKQYF
NA	TRBV6-5	TRBJ2-3	NA	TGTGCCAGCAGCAGGGCAGATACGCAGTATTTT	CASSRADTQYF
TRBD1	TRBV19	TRBJ2-7	NA	TGTGCCAGTAGTGTCACCGCCACAGGGGTGGAGCAGTACTTC	CASSVTATGVEQYF
NA	TRBV4-3	TRBJ1-3	few	TGCGCCAGCAGCCAAAGTTGGGGAGGCACCATATATTTT	CASSQSWGGTIYF
NA	TRBV28	TRBJ1-2	NA	TGTGCCAGCAGGGACGGAGGGGAAACAGGTTCCTATGGCTACACCTTC	CASRDGGETGSYGYTF
NA	TRBV6-5	TRBJ1-2	NA	TGTGCCAGCAGTTCCCCCCCGGGGTATCATGGCTACACCTTC	CASSSPPGYHGYTF
NA	TRBV29-1	TRBJ2-3	NA	TGCAGCTCTGTTTGGGCGACAGGTAGCACAGATACGCAGTATTTT	CSSVWATGSTDTQYF
NA	TRBV29-1	TRBJ2-3	many	TGCAGCGTTGTTGGGGGGAAAGATACGCAGTATTTT	CSVVGGKDTQYF
TRBD2	TRBV7-2	TRBJ2-5	NA	TGTGCCAGCAGCATAAGCGGGAGGGTTGCCCGAGAGACCCAGTACTTC	CASSISGRVARETQYF
TRBD2	TRBV28	TRBJ2-5	NA	TGTGCCAGCAGTCTCTCCTCTGCGGGAGAGTGGTGGGAGAAGACCCAGTACTTC	CASSLSSAGEWWEKTQYF
NA	TRBV28	TRBJ1-1	NA	TGTGCCAGCATCCCCGAAGGGCACACTGAAGCTTTCTTT	CASIPEGHTEAFF
NA	TRBV20-1	TRBJ1-4	NA	TGCAGTGCCCACTCTGATGAAAAACTGTTTTTT	CSAHSDEKLFF
TRBD1	TRBV6-5	TRBJ1-5	NA	TGTGCCAGCAGCGGGAGAAACAGGGGGCATCAGCCCCAGCATTTT	CASSGRNRGHQPQHF
NA	TRBV9	TRBJ2-3	once	TGTGCCAGCAGCGTAGAGGTGGGGGCAACAGATACGCAGTATTTT	CASSVEVGATDTQYF
TRBD2	TRBV2	TRBJ2-5	NA	TGTGCCACCAACCCGGGACTAGCGTCCGGGACCCAGTACTTC	CATNPGLASGTQYF
TRBD2	TRBV6-6	TRBJ2-7	few	TGTGCCAGCAATCTAGCGGGAACCTACGAGCAGTACTTC	CASNLAGTYEQYF